This TCR beta chain was captured in a study of blood T cells in healthy people across ages (dated by TCRdb to the mid-2010s). The study in broad terms: In model experiments, template switching captured about one uniquely barcoded TCR beta cDNA molecule for every two T cells. Two additional independent replicas of 1 million unique cDNA reads from the same blood draw were analyzed for two donors (one aged 18 to 30 and one aged 80 or older). The donors were split into four age groups: young (average 16 years), middle-aged (over 35), aged (roughly 60) and long-lived (roughly 77). To avoid experimental bias, donors of different ages were spread randomly across the sequencing lanes. The study measured age-related changes in TCR beta repertoire diversity using deep sequencing normalized with unique cDNA molecular identifiers. What the study reported, not specific to this receptor: Estimates of total diversity based on one million sequenced T cells were considered lower bounds and underestimates. The long-lived group showed more naive CD4+ T cells, fewer expanded clones and increased TCR diversity than the aged group, suggesting age selection. Observed TCR beta diversity correlated strongly with the percentage of naive T cells measured by flow cytometry. Donor CMV infection status was unknown, potentially confounding age-related changes in expanded clonotypes. Conclusive comparison of naive and antigen-experienced compartments was prevented by the profiling of bulk unsorted PBMCs. Observed TCR beta diversity per million T cells fell roughly linearly with age, and a significant reduction was already apparent by age roughly 40.

Donors were 30 to 45 systemically healthy Caucasian individuals from Russia aged roughly 6 to 90 years. Approximately 9.7 milliliters of peripheral blood were drawn from each donor into EDTA-treated Vacutainer tubes. Ficoll-Paque density-gradient centrifugation was used to isolate PBMCs, with at least 7 million obtained per sample. Total RNA was extracted from PBMCs with Trizol reagent, with at least 5.5 micrograms obtained per sample. The percentages of naive CD45RAhigh/CD27high T cells were determined by flow cytometry on a PBMC aliquot from every donor. Receptor amplification or capture employed 5' RACE. Sequencing relied on an Illumina HiSeq 2500. A second about 7 to 11 cycle PCR used a sample-barcoded 5' primer and a J-beta primer mix. A unique molecular identifier was introduced onto each TCR beta cDNA molecule by a template-switch 5' adaptor carrying 12 random nucleotides. Each sample yielded at least 2.5 million CDR3-containing paired-end reads. All of the RNA was converted into first-strand cDNA using the Mint cDNA synthesis kit, with a TRBC-specific oligonucleotide serving as the primer. Following uracil-DNA glycosylase treatment, all cDNA underwent a first 18-cycle PCR with the universal primers M1SS and BC2_uni_R. Concerning the study's data processing: For normalization, 1 million high-quality reads, each with a distinct molecular identifier, were randomly selected from each sample. Instead of being binned into consensus sequences, reads that shared molecular identifiers were thrown out. CDR3 identification, clonotype clustering and error correction used MiTCR with a Q25 quality threshold and the strictest error-elimination algorithm. A nonparametric unseen species model with Euler transformation was used to estimate lower-bound total TCR beta diversity. TCRdb handled the public reads itself, with Q25 trimming in fastp and clone calling in MiXCR, and kept productive beta chains. Records with the same CDR3 protein are collapsed into one entry carrying the most frequent genes and DNA. The V and J calls shown here were made by TCRdb, not taken from the authors' results. The sample has approximately 320,000 distinct CDR3 sequences on record, 25% to 30% of them singletons. 25% to 30% of the sample rests with the top ten.

This clonotype was picked up a small number of times. No cognate antigen has been identified for it. Per-nucleotide qualities are absent, and no much larger clonotype sits a single base away. V lost 1 base and J lost 8 bases; the stretch between them is 5 bases long. There are 12 amino acids in the CDR3, from cysteine to phenylalanine inclusive. Here the CDR3 DNA is all that survives: 36 bases in frame from base 1. CDR1 and CDR2, looked up from the germline V gene (reference sequence), are MNHEY and SMNVEV. The sequence was collected from a woman in her 70s in good health. The chain uses TRBV27 and TRBJ1-4; the D gene is not confidently resolved. What was sequenced was blood. The CDR3 region: CASSLYGEKLFF. The nucleotide sequence reads as follows: TGTGCCAGCAGTTTATACGGGGAAAAACTGTTTTTT.